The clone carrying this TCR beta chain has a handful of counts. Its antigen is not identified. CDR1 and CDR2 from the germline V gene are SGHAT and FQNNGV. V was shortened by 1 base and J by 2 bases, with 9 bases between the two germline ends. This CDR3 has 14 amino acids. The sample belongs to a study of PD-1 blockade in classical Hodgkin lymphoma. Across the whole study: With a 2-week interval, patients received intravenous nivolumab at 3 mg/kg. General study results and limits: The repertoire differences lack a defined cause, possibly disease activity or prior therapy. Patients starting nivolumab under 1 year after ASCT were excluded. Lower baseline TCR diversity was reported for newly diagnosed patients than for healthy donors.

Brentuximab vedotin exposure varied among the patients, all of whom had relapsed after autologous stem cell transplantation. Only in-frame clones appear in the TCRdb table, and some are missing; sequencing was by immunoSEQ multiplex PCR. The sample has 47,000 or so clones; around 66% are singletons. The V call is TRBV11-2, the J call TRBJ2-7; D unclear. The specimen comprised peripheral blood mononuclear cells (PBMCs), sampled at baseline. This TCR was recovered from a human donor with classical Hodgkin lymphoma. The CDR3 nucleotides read TGTGCCAGCAGCTTAGGGACCGGTCCCTACGAGCAGTACTTC. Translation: CASSLGTGPYEQYF.